This TCR beta chain was identified in a study of tumor-infiltrating lymphocytes in primary liver carcinoma. Researchers generated TCR beta cDNA from approximately 0.55 ug of total RNA, relying on a constant-region primer. Construction of TCR beta libraries relied on three successive nested multiplex PCR rounds employing slightly modified ARM-PCR. The first two PCR rounds, around 11 cycles each, used TRBV1-TRBV30 forward primers and a C-beta reverse primer. Each CDR3 protein is one row after TCRdb ran MiXCR on the multiplex PCR reads. Found here are about 320,000 distinct CDR3 sequences, more than 55% of them singletons; the top ten hold over 15%. This clonotype appeared a few times. Researchers drew blood RNA from unsorted whole blood and extracted germline DNA as well. Enrolled patients were chronically infected with HBV and treatment-naive. Blood samples of approximately 3.6 milliliters were drawn preoperatively.

This CDR3 has 15 amino acids. Trimming shortened V by 3 bases and J by 0 bases, and 12 bases separated the two germline ends. Germline V gives CDR1 MGHRA, CDR2 YSYEKL. This receptor was taken from a woman in her twenties or thirties with primary liver carcinoma and hepatitis B virus infection. The chain is built from TRBV4-1 and TRBJ2-7; D perhaps matches TRBD2 (5 bases). Sequenced input: peripheral blood. The CDR3 region is CASSQQRLYSYEQYF. The CDR3 region has the DNA TGCGCCAGCAGCCAGCAGCGGTTATACTCCTACGAGCAGTACTTC.